This TCR beta chain was sequenced for a study of blood T cells in healthy people across ages. The germline V gene encodes CDR1 KGHDR and CDR2 SFDVKD. The V and J ends lost 9 bases and 0 bases, in that order; junction bases with no gene match: 9. There are 17 residues in the CDR3. Study findings and constraints: Unsorted PBMC input precluded a conclusive naive versus antigen-experienced comparison. Strong correlation existed between TCR beta diversity and naive T cell percentage.

To note about this clonotype: The antigen is unknown.

Sample-barcoded 5' priming and a J-beta primer mix drove a second PCR of roughly 6 to 12 cycles. Each cDNA was tagged by a template-switch adaptor containing 12 random nucleotides. TCRdb redid the calling of the 5' RACE reads with MiXCR, one entry per CDR3 protein. The sample contains around 1.5 million distinct CDR3 sequences, roughly 59% of which appear only once. This TCR was recovered from a man in his late teens or twenties in good health. The sequencing input was blood. This chain connects TRBV24-1 to TRBJ1-5; TRBD1 matches 11 bases. As DNA, the CDR3 is TGTGCCACCGGACAGGGGGCAATGGGGTATAGCAATCAGCCCCAGCATTTT. Amino acids: CATGQGAMGYSNQPQHF.